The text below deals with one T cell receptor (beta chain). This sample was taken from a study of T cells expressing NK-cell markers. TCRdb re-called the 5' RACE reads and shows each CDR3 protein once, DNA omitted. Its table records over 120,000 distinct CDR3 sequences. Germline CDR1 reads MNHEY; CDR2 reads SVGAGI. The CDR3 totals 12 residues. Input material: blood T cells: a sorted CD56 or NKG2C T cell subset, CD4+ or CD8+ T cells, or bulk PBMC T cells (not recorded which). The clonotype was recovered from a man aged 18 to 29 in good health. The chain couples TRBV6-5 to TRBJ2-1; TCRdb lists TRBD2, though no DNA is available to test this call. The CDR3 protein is CASRSSSGEQFF.